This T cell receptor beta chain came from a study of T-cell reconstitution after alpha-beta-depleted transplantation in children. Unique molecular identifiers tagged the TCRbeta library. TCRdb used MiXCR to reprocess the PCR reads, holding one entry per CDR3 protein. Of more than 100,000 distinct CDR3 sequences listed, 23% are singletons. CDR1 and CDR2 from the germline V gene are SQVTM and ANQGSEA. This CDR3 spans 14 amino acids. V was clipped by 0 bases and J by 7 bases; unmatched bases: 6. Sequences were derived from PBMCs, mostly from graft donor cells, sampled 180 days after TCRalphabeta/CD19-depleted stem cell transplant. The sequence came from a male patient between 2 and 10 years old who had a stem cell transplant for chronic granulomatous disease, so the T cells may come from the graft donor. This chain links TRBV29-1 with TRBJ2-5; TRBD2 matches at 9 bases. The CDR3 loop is CSVEELAGFGTQYF. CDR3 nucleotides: TGCAGCGTTGAAGAGCTAGCGGGATTCGGGACCCAGTACTTC.